The clone carrying this TCR beta chain has a handful of counts. What it binds is not known. This CDR3 is 13 amino acids long. Trimming stripped 2 bases from V and 7 bases from J, with 14 bases between. Germline assignment: CDR1 GTSNPN and CDR2 SVGIG (reference sequence). This sample is drawn from a study of blood T cells in healthy people across ages. Study-wide points: Naive T cell percentage strongly correlated with TCR beta diversity. Diversity figures derived from one million T cells were judged to underestimate the true value. Naive CD4+ cell counts and diversity both ran higher in long-lived than in aged donors.

Researchers report isolating at least 7 million PBMCs per sample. Together with a sample-barcoded 5' primer, a J-beta primer mix was included in a second PCR lasting roughly 6 to 12 cycles. TCRdb itself ran the 5' RACE reads through MiXCR, one entry per CDR3 protein. The table includes more than 800,000 distinct CDR3 sequences, 29% detected once. The sample consisted of blood. The TCR comes from a woman aged 80 or over in good health. The rearrangement uses TRBV30 and TRBJ1-1; possibly TRBD1 for D (5 bases). The CDR3 bases are TGTGCCTGGAGTAATGGGCCAGGGCGTGAAGCTTTCTTT. Protein: CAWSNGPGREAFF.